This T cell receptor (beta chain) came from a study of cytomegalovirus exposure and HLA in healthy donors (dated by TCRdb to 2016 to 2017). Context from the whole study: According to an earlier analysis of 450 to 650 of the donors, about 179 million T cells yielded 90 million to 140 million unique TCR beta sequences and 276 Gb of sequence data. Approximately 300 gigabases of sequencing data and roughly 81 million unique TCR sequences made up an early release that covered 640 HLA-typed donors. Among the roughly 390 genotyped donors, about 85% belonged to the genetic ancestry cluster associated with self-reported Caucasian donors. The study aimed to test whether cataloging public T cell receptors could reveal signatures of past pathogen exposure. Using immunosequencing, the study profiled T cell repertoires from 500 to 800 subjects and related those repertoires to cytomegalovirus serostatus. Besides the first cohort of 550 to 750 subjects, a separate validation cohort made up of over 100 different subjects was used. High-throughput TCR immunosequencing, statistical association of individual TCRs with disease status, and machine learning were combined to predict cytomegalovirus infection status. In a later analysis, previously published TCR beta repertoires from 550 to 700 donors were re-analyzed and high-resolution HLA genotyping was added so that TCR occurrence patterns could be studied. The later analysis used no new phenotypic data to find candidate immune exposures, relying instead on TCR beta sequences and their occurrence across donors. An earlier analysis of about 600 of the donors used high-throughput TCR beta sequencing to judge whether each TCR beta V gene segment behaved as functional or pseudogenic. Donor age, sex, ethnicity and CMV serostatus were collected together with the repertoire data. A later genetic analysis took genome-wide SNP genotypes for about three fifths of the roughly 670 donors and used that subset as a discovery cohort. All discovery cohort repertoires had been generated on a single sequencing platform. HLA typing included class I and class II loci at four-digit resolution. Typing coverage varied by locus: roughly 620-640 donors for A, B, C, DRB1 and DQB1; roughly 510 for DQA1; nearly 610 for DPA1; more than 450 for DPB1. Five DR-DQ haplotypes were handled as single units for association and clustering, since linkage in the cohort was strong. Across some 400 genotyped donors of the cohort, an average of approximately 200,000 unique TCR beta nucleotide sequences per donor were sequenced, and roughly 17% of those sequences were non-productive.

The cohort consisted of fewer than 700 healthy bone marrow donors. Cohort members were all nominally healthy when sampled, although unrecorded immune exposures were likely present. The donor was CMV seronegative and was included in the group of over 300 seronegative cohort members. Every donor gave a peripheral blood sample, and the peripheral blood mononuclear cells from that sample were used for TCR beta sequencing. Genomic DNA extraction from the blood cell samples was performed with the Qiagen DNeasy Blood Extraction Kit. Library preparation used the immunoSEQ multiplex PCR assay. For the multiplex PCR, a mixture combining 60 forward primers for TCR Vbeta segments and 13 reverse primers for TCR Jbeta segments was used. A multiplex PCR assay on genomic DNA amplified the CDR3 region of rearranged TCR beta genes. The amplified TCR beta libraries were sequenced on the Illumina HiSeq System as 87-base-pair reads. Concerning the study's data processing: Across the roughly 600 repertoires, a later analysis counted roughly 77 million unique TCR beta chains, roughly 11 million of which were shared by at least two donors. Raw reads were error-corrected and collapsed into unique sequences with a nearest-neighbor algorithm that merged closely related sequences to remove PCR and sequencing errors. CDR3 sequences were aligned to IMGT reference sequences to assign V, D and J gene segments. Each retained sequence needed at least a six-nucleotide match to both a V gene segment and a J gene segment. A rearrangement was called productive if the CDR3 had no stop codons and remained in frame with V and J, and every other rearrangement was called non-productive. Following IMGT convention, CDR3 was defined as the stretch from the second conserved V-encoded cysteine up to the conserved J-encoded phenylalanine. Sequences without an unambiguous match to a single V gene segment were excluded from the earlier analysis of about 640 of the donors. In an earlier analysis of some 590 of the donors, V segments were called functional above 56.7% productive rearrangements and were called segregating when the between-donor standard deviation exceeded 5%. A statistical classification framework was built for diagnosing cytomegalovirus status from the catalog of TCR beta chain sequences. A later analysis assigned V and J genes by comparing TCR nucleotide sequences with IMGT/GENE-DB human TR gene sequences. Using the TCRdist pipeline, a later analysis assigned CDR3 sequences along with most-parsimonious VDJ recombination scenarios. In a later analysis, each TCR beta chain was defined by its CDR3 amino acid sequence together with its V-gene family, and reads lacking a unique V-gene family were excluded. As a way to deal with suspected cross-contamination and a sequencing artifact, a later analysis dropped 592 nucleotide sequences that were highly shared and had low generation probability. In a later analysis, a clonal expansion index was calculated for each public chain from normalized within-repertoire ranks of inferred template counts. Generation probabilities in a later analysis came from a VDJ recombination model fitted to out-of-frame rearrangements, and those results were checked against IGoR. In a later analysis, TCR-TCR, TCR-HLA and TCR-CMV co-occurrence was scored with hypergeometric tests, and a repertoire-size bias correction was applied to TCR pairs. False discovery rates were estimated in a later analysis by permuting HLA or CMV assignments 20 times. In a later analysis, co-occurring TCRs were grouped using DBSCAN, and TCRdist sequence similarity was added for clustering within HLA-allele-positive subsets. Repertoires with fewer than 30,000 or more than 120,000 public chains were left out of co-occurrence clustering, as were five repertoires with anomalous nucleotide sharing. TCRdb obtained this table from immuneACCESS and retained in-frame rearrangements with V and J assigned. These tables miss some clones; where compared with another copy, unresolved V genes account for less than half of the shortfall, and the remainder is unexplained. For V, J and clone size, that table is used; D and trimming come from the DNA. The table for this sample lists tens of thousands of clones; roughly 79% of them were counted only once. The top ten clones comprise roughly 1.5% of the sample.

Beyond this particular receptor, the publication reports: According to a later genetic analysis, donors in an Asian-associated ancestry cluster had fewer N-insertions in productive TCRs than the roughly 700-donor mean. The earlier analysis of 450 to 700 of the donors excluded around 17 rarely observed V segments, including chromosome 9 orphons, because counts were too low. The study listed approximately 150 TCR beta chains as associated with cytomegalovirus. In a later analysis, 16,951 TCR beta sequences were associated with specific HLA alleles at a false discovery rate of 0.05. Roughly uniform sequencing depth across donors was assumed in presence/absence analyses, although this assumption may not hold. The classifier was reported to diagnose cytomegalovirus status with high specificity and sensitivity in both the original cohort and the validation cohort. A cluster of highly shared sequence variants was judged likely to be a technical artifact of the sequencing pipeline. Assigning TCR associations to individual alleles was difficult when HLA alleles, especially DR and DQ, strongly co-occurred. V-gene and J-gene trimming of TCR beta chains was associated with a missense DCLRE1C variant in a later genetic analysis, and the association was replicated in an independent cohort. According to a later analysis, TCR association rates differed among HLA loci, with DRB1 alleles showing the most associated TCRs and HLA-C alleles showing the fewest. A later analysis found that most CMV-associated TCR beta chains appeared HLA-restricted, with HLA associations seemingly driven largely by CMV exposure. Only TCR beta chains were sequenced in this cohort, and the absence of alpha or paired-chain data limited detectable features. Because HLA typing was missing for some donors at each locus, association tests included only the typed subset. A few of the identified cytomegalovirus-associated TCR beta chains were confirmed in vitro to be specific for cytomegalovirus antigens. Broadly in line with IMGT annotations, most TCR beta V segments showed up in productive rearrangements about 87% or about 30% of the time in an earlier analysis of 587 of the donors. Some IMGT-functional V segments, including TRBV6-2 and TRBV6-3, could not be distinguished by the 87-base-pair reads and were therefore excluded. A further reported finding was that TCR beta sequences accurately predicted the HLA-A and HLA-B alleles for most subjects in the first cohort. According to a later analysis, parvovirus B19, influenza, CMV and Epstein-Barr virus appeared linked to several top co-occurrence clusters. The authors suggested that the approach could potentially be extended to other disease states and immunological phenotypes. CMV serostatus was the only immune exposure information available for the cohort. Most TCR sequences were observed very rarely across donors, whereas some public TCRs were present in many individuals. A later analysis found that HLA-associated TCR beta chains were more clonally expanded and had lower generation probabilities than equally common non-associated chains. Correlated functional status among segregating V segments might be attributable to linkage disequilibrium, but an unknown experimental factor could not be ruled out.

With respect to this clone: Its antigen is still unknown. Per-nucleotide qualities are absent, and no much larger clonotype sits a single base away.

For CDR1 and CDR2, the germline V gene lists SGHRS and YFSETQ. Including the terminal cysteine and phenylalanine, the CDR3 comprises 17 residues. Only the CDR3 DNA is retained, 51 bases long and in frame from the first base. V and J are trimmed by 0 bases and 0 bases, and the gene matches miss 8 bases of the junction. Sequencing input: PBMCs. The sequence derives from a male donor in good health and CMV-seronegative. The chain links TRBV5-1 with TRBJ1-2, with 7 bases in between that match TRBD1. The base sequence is TGCGCCAGCAGCTTGGGAGGGACAGTACTAGCTAACTATGGCTACACCTTC. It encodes CASSLGGTVLANYGYTF.